This entry features one T cell receptor beta chain sequence. Its antigen is undetermined. Some clones are missing from TCRdb's copy, which holds only in-frame ones; the method was immunoSEQ multiplex PCR. The sample contains about 8,800 clones, 85% to 90% of which appear only once. The sample comes from a study of blood T cell dynamics during melanoma immunotherapy. Study-level findings and limits: Whether repertoire-driving clones were melanoma-specific could not be determined.

The time point denotes: week 3, after first cycle of checkpoint inhibitor. Looked up from germline, CDR1 is SGHRS and CDR2 is YFSETQ. Trimming took off 2 bases at V and 5 bases at J, with 4 bases between the two ends. This CDR3 has 11 amino acids. This chain links TRBV5-1 with TRBJ2-5; no definite D call. The receptor's source is a human donor with melanoma. The sample here was blood, taken from a patient treated with checkpoint blockade. The CDR3 sequence is CASSFGETQYF. The DNA of the CDR3 is TGCGCCAGCAGCTTCGGGGAGACCCAGTACTTC.